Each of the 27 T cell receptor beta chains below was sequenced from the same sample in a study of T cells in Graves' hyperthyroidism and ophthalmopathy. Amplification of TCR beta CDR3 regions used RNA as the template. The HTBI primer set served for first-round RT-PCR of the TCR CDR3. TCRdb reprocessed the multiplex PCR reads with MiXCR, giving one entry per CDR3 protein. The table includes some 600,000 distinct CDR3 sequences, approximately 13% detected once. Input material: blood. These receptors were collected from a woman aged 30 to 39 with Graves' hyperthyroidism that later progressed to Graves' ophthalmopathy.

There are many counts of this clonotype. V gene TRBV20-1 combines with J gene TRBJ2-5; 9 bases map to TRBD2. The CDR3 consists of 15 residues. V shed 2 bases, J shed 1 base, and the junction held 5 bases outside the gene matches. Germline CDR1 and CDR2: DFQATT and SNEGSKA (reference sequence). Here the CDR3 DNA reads TGCAGTGCTAGACCACTAGCGGGCCCCCAAGAGACCCAGTACTTC. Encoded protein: CSARPLAGPQETQYF.

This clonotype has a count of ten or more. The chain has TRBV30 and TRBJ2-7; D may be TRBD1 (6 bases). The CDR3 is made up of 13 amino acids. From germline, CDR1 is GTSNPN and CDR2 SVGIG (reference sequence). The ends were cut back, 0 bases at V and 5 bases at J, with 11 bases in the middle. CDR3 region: CAWSVQGYDEQYF. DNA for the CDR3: TGTGCCTGGAGTGTACAGGGATATGACGAGCAGTACTTC.

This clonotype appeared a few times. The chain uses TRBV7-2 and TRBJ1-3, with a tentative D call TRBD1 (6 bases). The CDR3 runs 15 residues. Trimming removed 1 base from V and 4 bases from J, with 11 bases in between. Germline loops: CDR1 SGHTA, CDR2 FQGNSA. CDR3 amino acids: CASSLVDSGGNTIYF. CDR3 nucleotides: TGTGCCAGCAGCTTAGTGGACAGCGGGGGAAACACCATATATTTT.

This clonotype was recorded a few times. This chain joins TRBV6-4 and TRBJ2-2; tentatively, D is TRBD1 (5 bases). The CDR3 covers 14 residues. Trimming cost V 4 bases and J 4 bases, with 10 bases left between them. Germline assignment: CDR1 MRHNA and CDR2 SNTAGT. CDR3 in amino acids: CASSVPGATGELFF. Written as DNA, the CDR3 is TGTGCCAGCAGTGTCCCTGGGGCCACCGGGGAGCTGTTTTTT.

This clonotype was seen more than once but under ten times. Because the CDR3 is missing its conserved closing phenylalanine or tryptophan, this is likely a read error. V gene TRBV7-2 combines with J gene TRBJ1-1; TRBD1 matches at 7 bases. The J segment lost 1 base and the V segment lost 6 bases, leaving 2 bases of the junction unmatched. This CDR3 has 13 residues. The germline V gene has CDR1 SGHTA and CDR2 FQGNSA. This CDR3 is CASRRQGNTEAFY. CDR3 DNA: TGTGCCAGCAGAAGACAGGGGAACACTGAAGCTTTCTAT.

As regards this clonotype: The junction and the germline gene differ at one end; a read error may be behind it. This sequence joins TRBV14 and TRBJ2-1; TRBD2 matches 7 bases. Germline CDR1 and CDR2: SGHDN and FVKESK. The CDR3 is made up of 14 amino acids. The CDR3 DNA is TGTGCCAGCAGCCGCGGGAGTTCCTGCAATGAGCAGTTCTTC. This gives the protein CASSRGSSCNEQFF.

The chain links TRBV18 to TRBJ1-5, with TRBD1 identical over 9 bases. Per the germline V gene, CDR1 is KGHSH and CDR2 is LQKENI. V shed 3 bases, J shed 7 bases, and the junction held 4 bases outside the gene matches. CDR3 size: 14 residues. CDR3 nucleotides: TGTGCCAGCTCACCCGAACAGGGGGCACAGCCCCAGCATTTT. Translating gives CASSPEQGAQPQHF.

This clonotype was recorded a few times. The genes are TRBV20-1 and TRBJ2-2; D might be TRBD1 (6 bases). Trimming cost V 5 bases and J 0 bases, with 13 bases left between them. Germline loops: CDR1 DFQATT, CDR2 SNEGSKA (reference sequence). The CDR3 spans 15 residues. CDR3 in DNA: TGCAGTGCTTATGACAGGCTAACGAACACCGGGGAGCTGTTTTTT. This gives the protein CSAYDRLTNTGELFF.

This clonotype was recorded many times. Here the CDR3 reads CAVTGGGLDEQYF. The CDR3 nucleotides are TGTGCCGTGACAGGGGGCGGGTTGGACGAGCAGTACTTC. The chain employs TRBV10-3 and TRBJ2-7; 10 nucleotides align to TRBD1. Germline CDR1 ENHRY, CDR2 SYGVKD. With V trimmed by 11 bases and J by 5 bases, 9 bases remained unmatched. CDR3 length: 13 residues.

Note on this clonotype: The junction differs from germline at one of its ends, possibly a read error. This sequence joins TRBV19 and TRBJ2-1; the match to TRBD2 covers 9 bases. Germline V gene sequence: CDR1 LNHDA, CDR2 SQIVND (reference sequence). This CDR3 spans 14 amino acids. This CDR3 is CASGREGIYNKQFF. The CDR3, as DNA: TGTGCCAGTGGGCGGGAGGGTATATACAATAAGCAGTTCTTC.

The CDR3: CSARDRVRNNEQFF. The CDR3 nucleotides read TGCAGTGCTAGAGACCGGGTGAGGAATAATGAGCAGTTCTTC. The gene calls are TRBV20-1 and TRBJ2-1; D is ambiguous. Germline loops: CDR1 DFQATT, CDR2 SNEGSKA (reference sequence). V was cut by 0 bases and J by 7 bases, with 13 bases left in between. The CDR3 has 14 amino acids.

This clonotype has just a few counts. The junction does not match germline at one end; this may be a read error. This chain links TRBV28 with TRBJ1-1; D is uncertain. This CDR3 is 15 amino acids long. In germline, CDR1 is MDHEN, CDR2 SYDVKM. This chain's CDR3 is CASRLGAAGSTETFF. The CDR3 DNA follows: TGTGCCAGCAGACTGGGAGCGGCAGGCAGCACTGAAACTTTCTTT.

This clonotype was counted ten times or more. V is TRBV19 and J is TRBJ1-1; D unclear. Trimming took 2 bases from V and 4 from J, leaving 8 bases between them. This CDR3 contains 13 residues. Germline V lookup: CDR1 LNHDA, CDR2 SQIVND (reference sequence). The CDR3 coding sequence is TGTGCCAGTAGTATAAGCATGTTCACTGAAGCTTTCTTT. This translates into CASSISMFTEAFF.

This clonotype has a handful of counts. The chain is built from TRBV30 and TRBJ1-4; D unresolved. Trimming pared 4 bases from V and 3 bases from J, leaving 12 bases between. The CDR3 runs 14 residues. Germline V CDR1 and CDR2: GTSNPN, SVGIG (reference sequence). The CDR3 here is CAWTMEAPNEKLFF. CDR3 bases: TGTGCCTGGACGATGGAGGCTCCTAATGAAAAACTGTTTTTT.

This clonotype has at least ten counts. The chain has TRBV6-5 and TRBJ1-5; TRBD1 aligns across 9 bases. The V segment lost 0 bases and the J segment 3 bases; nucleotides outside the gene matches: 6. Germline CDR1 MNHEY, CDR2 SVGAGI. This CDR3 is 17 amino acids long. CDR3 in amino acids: CASSYSLGQGNNQPQHF. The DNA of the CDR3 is TGTGCCAGCAGTTACTCACTGGGACAGGGTAACAATCAGCCCCAGCATTTT.

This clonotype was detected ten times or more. CDR3 loop: CASSLAEAQETQYF. The CDR3 DNA follows: TGTGCCAGCAGCTTAGCGGAGGCCCAAGAGACCCAGTACTTC. The chain links TRBV7-2 to TRBJ2-5; tentatively, D is TRBD2 (5 bases). V lost 0 bases to trimming and J lost 1 base, with 6 bases between them. The CDR3 is made up of 14 amino acids. The germline V gene encodes CDR1 SGHTA and CDR2 FQGNSA.

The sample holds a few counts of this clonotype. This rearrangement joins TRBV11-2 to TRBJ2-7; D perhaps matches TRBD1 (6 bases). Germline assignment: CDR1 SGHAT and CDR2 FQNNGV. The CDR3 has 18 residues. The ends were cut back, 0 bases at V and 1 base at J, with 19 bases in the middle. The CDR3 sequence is CASSLELDPGHLSYEQYF. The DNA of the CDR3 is TGTGCCAGCAGCTTAGAACTTGATCCGGGACACCTATCCTACGAGCAGTACTTC.

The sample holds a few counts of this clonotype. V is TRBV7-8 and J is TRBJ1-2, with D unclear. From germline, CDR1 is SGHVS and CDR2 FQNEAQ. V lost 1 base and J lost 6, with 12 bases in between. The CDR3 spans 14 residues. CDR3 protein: CASSLGRSDHGYTF. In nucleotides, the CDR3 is TGTGCCAGCAGCTTAGGACGGTCGGATCATGGCTACACCTTC. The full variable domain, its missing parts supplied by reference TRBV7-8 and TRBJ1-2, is GAGVSQSPRYKVAKRGQDVALRCDPISGHVSLFWYQQALGQGPEFLTYFQNEAQLDKSGLPSDRFFAERPEGSVSTLKIQRTQQEDSAVYLCASSLGRSDHGYTFGSGTRLTVV.

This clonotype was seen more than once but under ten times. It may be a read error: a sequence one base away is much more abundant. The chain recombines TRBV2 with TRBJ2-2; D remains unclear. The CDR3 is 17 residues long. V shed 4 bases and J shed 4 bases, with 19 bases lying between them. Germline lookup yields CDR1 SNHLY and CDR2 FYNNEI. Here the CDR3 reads CASSGSPEAAFTGELFF. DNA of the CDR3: TGTGCCAGCAGTGGAAGTCCCGAGGCAGCCTTCACCGGGGAGCTGTTTTTT.

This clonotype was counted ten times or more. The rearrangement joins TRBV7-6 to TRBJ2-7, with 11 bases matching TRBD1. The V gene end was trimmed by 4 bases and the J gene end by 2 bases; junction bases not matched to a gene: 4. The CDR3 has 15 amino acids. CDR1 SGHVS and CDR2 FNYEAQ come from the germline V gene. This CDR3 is CASSSMGQGAYEQYF. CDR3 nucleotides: TGTGCCAGCAGCTCCATGGGACAGGGGGCCTACGAGCAGTACTTC.

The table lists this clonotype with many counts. CDR3 amino acids: CAWSLPPSPLHF. The CDR3 DNA is TGTGCCTGGAGCCTTCCCCCCTCACCCCTCCACTTT. The chain has TRBV30 and TRBJ1-6; D gene uncertain. Trimming took off 3 bases at V and 10 bases at J, with 10 bases between the two ends. Germline CDR1 GTSNPN, CDR2 SVGIG (reference sequence). The CDR3 runs to 12 residues.

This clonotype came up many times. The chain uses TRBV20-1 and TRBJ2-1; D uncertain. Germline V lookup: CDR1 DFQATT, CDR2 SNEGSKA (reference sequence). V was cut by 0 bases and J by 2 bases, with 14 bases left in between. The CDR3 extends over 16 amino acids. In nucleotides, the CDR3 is TGCAGTGCTAGAGATGGCACGGCTACCCCCTACAATGAGCAGTTCTTC. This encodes CSARDGTATPYNEQFF.

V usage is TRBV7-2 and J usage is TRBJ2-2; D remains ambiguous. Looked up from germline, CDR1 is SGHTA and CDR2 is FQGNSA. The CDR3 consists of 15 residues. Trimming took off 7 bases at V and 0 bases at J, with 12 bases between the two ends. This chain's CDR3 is CASTPVESNTGELFF. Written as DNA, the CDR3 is TGTGCCAGCACCCCAGTGGAGTCGAACACCGGGGAGCTGTTTTTT.

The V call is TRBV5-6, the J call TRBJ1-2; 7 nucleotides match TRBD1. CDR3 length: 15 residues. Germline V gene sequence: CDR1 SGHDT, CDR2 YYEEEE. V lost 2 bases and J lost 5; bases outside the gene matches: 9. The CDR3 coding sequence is TGTGCCAGCAGCTTTACAGGGGCGGGGTCTTATGGCTACACCTTC. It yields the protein CASSFTGAGSYGYTF.

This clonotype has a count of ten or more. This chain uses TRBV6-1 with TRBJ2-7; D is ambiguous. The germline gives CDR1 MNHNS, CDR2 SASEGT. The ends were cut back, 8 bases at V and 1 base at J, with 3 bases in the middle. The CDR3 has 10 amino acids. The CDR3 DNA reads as TGTGCCAGCGATTCCTACGAGCAGTACTTC. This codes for CASDSYEQYF.

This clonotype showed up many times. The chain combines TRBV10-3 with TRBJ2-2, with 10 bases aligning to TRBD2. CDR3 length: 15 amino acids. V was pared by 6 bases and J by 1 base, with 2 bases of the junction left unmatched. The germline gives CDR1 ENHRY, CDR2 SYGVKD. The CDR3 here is CAISWTSGNTGELFF. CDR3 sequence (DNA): TGTGCCATCAGCTGGACTAGCGGGAACACCGGGGAGCTGTTTTTT.

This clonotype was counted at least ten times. The CDR3 DNA sequence: TGTGCCAGCAGCTTGACAGGGGTTGGAAACACCATATATTTT. This gives the protein CASSLTGVGNTIYF. The V gene is TRBV28, the J gene TRBJ1-3, with TRBD1 identical over 8 bases. CDR1 and CDR2 from the germline V gene are MDHEN and SYDVKM. This CDR3 spans 14 amino acids. The V segment lost 6 bases and the J segment 3 bases; nucleotides outside the gene matches: 4.